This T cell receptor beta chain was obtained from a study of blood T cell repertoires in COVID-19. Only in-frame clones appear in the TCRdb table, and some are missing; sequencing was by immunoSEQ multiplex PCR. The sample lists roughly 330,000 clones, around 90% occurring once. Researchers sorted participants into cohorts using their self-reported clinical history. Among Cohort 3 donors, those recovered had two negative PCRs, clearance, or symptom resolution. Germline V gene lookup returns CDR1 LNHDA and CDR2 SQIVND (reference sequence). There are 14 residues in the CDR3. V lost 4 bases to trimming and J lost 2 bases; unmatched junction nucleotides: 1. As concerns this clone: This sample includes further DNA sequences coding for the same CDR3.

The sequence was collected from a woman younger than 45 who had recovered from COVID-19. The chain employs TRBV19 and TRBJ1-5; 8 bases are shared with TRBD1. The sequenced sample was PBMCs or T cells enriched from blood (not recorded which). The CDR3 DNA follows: TGTGCCAGTAGTACGACAGGGGGCAATCAGCCCCAGCATTTT. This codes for CASSTTGGNQPQHF.